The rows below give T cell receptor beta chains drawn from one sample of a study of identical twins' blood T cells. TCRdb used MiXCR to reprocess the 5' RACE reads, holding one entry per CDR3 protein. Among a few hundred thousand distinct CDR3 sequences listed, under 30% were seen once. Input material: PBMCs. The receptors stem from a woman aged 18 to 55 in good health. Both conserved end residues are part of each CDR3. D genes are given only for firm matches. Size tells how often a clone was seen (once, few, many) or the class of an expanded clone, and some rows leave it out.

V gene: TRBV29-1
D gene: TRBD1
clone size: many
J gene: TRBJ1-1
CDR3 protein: CSVEDRGRNTEAFF
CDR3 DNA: TGCAGCGTTGAGGACAGGGGCCGGAACACTGAAGCTTTCTTT

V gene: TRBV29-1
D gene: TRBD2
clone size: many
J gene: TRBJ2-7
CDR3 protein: CSVATSGEYYEQYF
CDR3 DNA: TGCAGCGTTGCGACTAGCGGGGAGTACTACGAGCAGTACTTC

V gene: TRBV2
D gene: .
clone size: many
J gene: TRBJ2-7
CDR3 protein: CASSVSVQYEQYF
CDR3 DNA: TGTGCCAGCAGTGTATCGGTGCAATACGAGCAGTACTTC

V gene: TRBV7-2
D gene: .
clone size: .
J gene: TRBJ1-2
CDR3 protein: CASSLASGANYGYTF
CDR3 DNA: TGTGCCAGCAGCTTAGCCTCCGGCGCTAACTATGGCTACACCTTC

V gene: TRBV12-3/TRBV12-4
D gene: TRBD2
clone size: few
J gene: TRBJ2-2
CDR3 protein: CASSQGLEAGELFF
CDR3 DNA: TGTGCCAGCAGCCAAGGACTAGAGGCCGGGGAGCTGTTTTTT

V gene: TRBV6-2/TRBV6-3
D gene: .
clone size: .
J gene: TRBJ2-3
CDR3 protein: CASAPRGLADTQYF
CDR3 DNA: TGTGCCAGCGCACCCAGAGGGCTCGCAGATACGCAGTATTTT

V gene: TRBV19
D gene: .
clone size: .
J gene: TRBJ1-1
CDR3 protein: CASSPDLRGRAFF
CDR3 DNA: TGTGCCAGTAGTCCCGATCTTAGGGGGAGGGCTTTCTTT

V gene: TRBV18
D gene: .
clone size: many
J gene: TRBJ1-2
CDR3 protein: CASSPSEGPLVGYTF
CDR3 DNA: TGTGCCAGCTCACCGTCGGAGGGGCCCCTGGTCGGCTACACCTTC

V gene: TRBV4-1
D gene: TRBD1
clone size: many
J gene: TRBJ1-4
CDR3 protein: CASSQDGRQGIGEKLFF
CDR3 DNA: TGCGCCAGCAGCCAAGATGGGAGACAGGGGATTGGAGAAAAACTGTTTTTT

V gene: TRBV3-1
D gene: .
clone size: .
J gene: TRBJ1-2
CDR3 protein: CASSLAPRDGYTF
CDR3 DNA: TGTGCCAGCAGCCTAGCCCCAAGGGATGGCTACACCTTC

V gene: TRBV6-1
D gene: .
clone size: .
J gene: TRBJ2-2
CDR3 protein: CASRRRYMNTGELFF
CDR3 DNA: TGTGCCAGCAGGAGGCGGTATATGAACACCGGGGAGCTGTTTTTT

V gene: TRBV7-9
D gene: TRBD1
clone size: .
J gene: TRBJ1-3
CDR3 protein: CASSLDTGGTRNTIYF
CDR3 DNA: TGTGCCAGCAGCTTGGACACAGGGGGAACCCGAAACACCATATATTTT

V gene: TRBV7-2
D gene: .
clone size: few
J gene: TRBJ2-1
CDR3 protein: CASSLGVGSYNEQFF
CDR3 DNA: TGTGCCAGCAGCTTAGGGGTGGGGTCCTACAATGAGCAGTTCTTC

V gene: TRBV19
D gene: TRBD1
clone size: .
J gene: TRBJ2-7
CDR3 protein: CASTTTGTAYEQYF
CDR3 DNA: TGTGCCAGTACCACAACCGGGACAGCCTACGAGCAGTACTTC

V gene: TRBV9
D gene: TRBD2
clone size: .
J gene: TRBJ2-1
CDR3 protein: CASSTITSGAYNEQFF
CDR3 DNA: TGTGCCAGCAGCACAATTACTAGCGGGGCTTACAATGAGCAGTTCTTC

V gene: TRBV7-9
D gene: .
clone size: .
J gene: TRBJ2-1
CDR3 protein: CASSVGFFNEQFF
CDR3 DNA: TGTGCCAGCAGCGTAGGATTTTTCAATGAGCAGTTCTTC

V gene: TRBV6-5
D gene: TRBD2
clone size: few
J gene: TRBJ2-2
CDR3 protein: CASSHIPSGIPEKLFF
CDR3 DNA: TGTGCCAGCAGTCACATCCCTAGCGGGATACCTGAGAAGCTGTTTTTT

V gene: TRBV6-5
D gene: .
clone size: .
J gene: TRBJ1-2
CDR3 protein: CASSYSPSQRGYTF
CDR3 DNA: TGTGCCAGCAGTTACTCCCCATCCCAGCGGGGCTACACCTTC

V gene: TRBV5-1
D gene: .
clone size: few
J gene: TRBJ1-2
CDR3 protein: CASSFSRGGYTF
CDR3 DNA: TGCGCCAGCAGCTTTAGTCGGGGTGGCTACACCTTC

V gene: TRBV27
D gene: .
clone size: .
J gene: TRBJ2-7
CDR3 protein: CASGETGPNEQYF
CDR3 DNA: TGTGCCAGCGGAGAAACTGGTCCCAACGAGCAGTACTTC

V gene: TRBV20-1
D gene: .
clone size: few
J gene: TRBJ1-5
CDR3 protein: CSLGHQNQPQHF
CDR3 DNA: TGCAGTTTGGGACATCAGAATCAGCCCCAGCATTTT

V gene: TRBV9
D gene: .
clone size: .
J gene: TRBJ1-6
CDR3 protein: CASGGSPLHF
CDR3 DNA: TGTGCCTCTGGTGGGTCACCCCTCCACTTT

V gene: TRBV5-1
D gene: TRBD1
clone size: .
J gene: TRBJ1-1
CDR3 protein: CASSLFGTANTEAFF
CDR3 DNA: TGCGCCAGCAGCTTGTTCGGGACAGCTAACACTGAAGCTTTCTTT

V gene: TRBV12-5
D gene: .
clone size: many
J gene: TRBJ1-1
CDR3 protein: CASGLGSSLMNTEAFF
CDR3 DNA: TGTGCTAGTGGTTTGGGCTCCTCCTTAATGAACACTGAAGCTTTCTTT

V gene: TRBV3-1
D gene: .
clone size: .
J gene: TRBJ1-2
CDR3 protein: CASSPSSASGYTF
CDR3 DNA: TGTGCCAGCAGCCCATCCTCCGCGAGTGGCTACACCTTC

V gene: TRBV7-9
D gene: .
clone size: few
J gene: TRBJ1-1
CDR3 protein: CASSLWEEAFF
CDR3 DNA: TGTGCCAGCAGCTTGTGGGAGGAAGCTTTCTTT

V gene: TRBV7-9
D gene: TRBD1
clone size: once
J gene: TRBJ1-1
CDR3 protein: CASSLARQGGPEAFF
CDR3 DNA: TGTGCCAGCAGCTTAGCTAGACAGGGAGGTCCTGAAGCTTTCTTT

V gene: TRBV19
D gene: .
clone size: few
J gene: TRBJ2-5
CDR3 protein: CASSIVGYQETQYF
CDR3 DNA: TGTGCCAGTAGTATCGTAGGATACCAAGAGACCCAGTACTTC

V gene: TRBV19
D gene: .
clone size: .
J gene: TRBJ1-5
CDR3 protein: CASRKDNRQSQHF
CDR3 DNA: TGTGCCAGTAGGAAGGACAATCGGCAGTCCCAGCATTTT

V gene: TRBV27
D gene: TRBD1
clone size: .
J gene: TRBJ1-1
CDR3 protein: CASSHDRHPGGTEAFF
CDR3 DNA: TGTGCCAGCAGTCACGACAGACACCCAGGGGGCACTGAAGCTTTCTTT

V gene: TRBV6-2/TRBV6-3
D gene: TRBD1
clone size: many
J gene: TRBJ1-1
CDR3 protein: CASNDRETEAFF
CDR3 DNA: TGTGCCAGCAACGACAGGGAGACTGAAGCTTTCTTT

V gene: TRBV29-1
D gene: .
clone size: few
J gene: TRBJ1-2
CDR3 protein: CSVEWTAALGYTF
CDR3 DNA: TGCAGCGTTGAATGGACAGCGGCTTTGGGCTACACCTTC